One and the same sample provided the 9 T cell receptor beta chains below, sequenced in a study of cytomegalovirus exposure and HLA in healthy donors. The study ran its PCR with 60 Vbeta and 13 Jbeta primers. Sequencing used immunoSEQ multiplex PCR; TCRdb keeps in-frame clones, though not all of them. This sample has around 150,000 clones, with 78% found just once. The specimen was PBMCs. All receptors derive from a woman in her thirties or forties in good health and CMV-seronegative.

The rearrangement uses TRBV19 and TRBJ2-1; 11 bases line up with TRBD2. The J segment lost 7 bases and the V segment lost 4 bases, leaving 6 bases of the junction unmatched. The CDR3 is 15 amino acids. Germline CDR1 LNHDA, CDR2 SQIVND (reference sequence). CDR3 nucleotides: TGTGCCAGTAGTAATAGCGGGGGGGCTCGGAATGAGCAGTTCTTC. Its protein product is CASSNSGGARNEQFF.

Turning to this clone: One end of the junction varies from germline; a read error may be responsible. This chain connects TRBV5-5 to TRBJ1-4; unclear D gene. Germline-derived CDR1 and CDR2 are SGHKS and YYEKEE (reference sequence). This CDR3 has 13 residues. CDR3: CASSFSADLGGNF. As DNA, the CDR3 is TGTGCCAGCAGCTTCTCGGCTGATCTCGGCGGTAACTTT.

The rearrangement uses TRBV11-2 and TRBJ1-2; TRBD1 is a possible D gene (6 bases). The V gene's germline CDR1 is SGHAT and CDR2 FQNNGV. The CDR3 is made up of 15 amino acids. The V gene lost 5 bases and the J gene lost 4 bases, with 17 bases spanning the gap. The CDR3 region has the DNA TGTGCCAGCAGCCCTCTTACAGGGAACCTCTATGGCTACACCTTC. Its protein is CASSPLTGNLYGYTF.

This chain connects TRBV5-1 to TRBJ2-5; D remains unclear. The germline V gene encodes CDR1 SGHRS and CDR2 YFSETQ. V lost 0 bases, J lost 2 bases, and 8 bases lay in between. The CDR3 length is 14 residues. The CDR3 DNA reads TGCGCCAGCAGCTTGGGGCAGATACAAGAGACCCAGTACTTC. Translating it yields CASSLGQIQETQYF.

The gene calls are TRBV6-1 and TRBJ1-1; tentative D call: TRBD1 (5 bases). Per the germline V gene, CDR1 is MNHNS and CDR2 is SASEGT. This CDR3 is built from 13 residues. V dropped 2 bases and J dropped 4 bases, with 8 bases sitting between them. CDR3 nucleotide sequence: TGTGCCAGCAGTGAACAGGGCTTCACTGAAGCTTTCTTT. Amino acids: CASSEQGFTEAFF.

This chain uses TRBV27 with TRBJ1-3, with a possible D match to TRBD1 (5 bases). Germline V gene sequence: CDR1 MNHEY, CDR2 SMNVEV (reference sequence). V lost 3 bases, J lost 0 bases, and 12 bases lay in between. The CDR3 spans 16 residues. The DNA for the CDR3 is TGTGCCAGCAGTTTGGTAGGGGCCAGCTCTGGAAACACCATATATTTT. Its translation: CASSLVGASSGNTIYF.

This sequence joins TRBV10-3 and TRBJ1-2; tentative D call: TRBD1 (5 bases). V was clipped by 0 bases and J by 8 bases, with 10 bases between them. CDR1 is ENHRY, CDR2 SYGVKD, per germline. The CDR3 is made up of 13 amino acids. For the CDR3, the DNA is TGTGCCATCAGTGAGTCGGGGGGTCGGGGCTACACCTTC. Translation gives CAISESGGRGYTF.

The V call is TRBV4-1, the J call TRBJ1-2; D gene uncertain. Germline V gives CDR1 MGHRA, CDR2 YSYEKL. The CDR3 spans 15 residues. The ends were cut back, 0 bases at V and 4 bases at J, with 12 bases in the middle. The CDR3 region is CASSQDSWARYGYTF. CDR3 coding DNA: TGCGCCAGCAGCCAAGATTCGTGGGCGCGCTATGGCTACACCTTC.

The chain couples TRBV7-6 to TRBJ2-7, with D uncertain. This CDR3 is built from 14 residues. Germline loops: CDR1 SGHVS, CDR2 FNYEAQ. V gave up 1 base and J gave up 4 bases, with 11 bases separating them. CDR3 bases: TGTGCCAGCAGCTTAGAGGCGGAAGGTTACGAGCAGTACTTC. Protein sequence: CASSLEAEGYEQYF.